This TCR beta chain was identified during a study of blood T cell repertoires in COVID-19 (dated by TCRdb to 2019 to 2021). With regard to the full study: Samples covering the acute and convalescent phases of COVID-19 were provided by collaborators in the United States, Italy and Spain. The material from the prospective study consisted of cDNA or gDNA derived from T cells, B-cell-depleted T cells, or PBMCs. The dataset comprised deeply sampled blood TCRbeta repertoires from subjects exposed to, actively infected with, or recovered from COVID-19. The repertoires were released in a freely available public database intended as a resource for research on the immune response to SARS-CoV-2. Samples were obtained from the ongoing ImmuneRACE study (first 160 participants) and from some 1,300 subjects provided by 6 global collaborators. Nearly every sample came with metadata listing a de-identified subject ID, COVID-19 status, age in years and sex. HLA class I and class II types, where available, came from metadata supplied by the sample provider rather than from assay-based typing. What the study reported, not specific to this receptor: The quantity of clinical and demographic metadata differed by source and by participant and was supplied without curation.

For CDR1 and CDR2, the germline V gene lists SGDLS and YYNGEE. The CDR3 starts with the cysteine, ends with the phenylalanine, and has 14 residues. The entry retains the CDR3 DNA only, 42 bases that are in frame from base 1. Trimming costs V 0 bases and J 7 bases, and their ends lie 11 bases apart. As concerns this clone: Its binding antigen is unknown. The record has no base qualities; no much larger clone is one base away.

The collaborating institutions used their own protocols to collect whole blood in K2EDTA tubes. For TCRbeta analysis, collaborators shipped samples as frozen whole blood, isolated PBMCs, or DNA extracted from either of those sample types. TCRbeta CDR3 regions were amplified from genomic DNA by means of the immunoSEQ Assay, a bias-controlled multiplex PCR. The source study handled its data this way. The number of nucleated cells in each sample was estimated from the amplification of reference gene primers within the assay. To quantify the absolute abundance of each unique TCRbeta CDR3 rearrangement, sequence reads were collapsed and filtered. For each sample, productive Simpson clonality was calculated as the square root of Simpson's diversity index over productive rearrangements. In TCRdb, the immuneACCESS table is reduced to in-frame sequences with V and J assigned. These tables do not hold every clone; where another copy was compared, an unresolved V gene accounts for under half, and the others remain unexplained. V, J and clone size are taken as reported in that table, and D and trimming were inferred from the DNA itself. The sample includes about 94,000 clones, with 70% to 90% observed a single time. 10% to 15% of the sample comes from the top ten.

This TCR came from a woman aged 60-75 years in a cohort sampled during active or convalescent COVID-19. The sample consisted of peripheral blood. The chain is assembled from TRBV9 and TRBJ2-4; TRBD2 is possibly the D segment (6 matching bases). CDR3 loop: CASSVESLANIQYF. The nucleotide sequence is TGTGCCAGCAGCGTAGAGTCACTAGCTAACATTCAGTACTTC. The full variable domain, completed from the reference TRBV9 and TRBJ2-4 proteins outside the CDR3, reads DSGVTQTPKHLITATGQRVTLRCSPRSGDLSVYWYQQSLDQGLQFLIQYYNGEERAKGNILERFSAQQFPDLHSELNLSSLELGDSALYFCASSVESLANIQYFGAGTRLSVL.